One and the same sample provided the 8 T cell receptor beta chains below, sequenced in a study of blood T cell repertoires in COVID-19. Measured with immunoSEQ multiplex PCR; TCRdb has only the in-frame clones, and not every one. The sample consists of about 80,000 clones, just under 80% of them appearing once. The sequencing input was peripheral blood. The origin of the receptors is a man aged 55 to 70 with COVID-19, enrolled during active disease.

J is TRBJ1-4 and V is TRBV7-2; 7 bases map to TRBD1. This CDR3 region has 17 residues. Per germline, CDR1 SGHTA and CDR2 FQGNSA. The V segment lost 1 base and the J segment 3 bases; nucleotides outside the gene matches: 8. The CDR3 DNA reads TGTGCCAGCAGCTTAGAGGCCAGGGGGAGACCTAATGAAAAACTGTTTTTT. Its protein product is CASSLEARGRPNEKLFF.

This clone showed up just a few times. V usage is TRBV5-1 and J usage is TRBJ2-7; possible D gene TRBD1, 5 bases. CDR3 length equals 13 residues. The germline V gene encodes CDR1 SGHRS and CDR2 YFSETQ. Trimming removed 3 bases from V and 4 bases from J, with 11 bases in between. This CDR3 reads CASSYAGSYEQYF. CDR3 nucleotide sequence: TGCGCCAGCAGCTACGCAGGGTCGTACGAGCAGTACTTC.

The rearrangement joins TRBV5-6 to TRBJ2-3, with TRBD2 identical over 14 bases. Germline assignment: CDR1 SGHDT and CDR2 YYEEEE. CDR3 length equals 18 residues. J was trimmed by 4 bases and V by 3 bases; bases with no gene match: 10. The CDR3: CASSSPLGLAGEADTQYF. CDR3 in DNA: TGTGCCAGCAGCTCTCCCCTGGGACTAGCGGGAGAGGCAGATACGCAGTATTTT.

This clone was found once. The chain's CDR3 is CASSAGQGVDTEAFF. The CDR3 DNA reads TGTGCCAGCTCAGCGGGACAGGGGGTAGACACTGAAGCTTTCTTT. The V call is TRBV18, the J call TRBJ1-1, with 11 bases lining up with TRBD1. J lost 3 bases, V lost 5 bases, and 5 bases had no gene match. Germline V lookup: CDR1 KGHSH, CDR2 LQKENI. CDR3 size: 15 residues. The whole variable domain, filled in from reference TRBV18 and TRBJ1-1, reads NAGVMQNPRHLVRRRGQEARLRCSPMKGHSHVYWYRQLPEEGLKFMVYLQKENIIDESGMPKERFSAEFPKEGPSILRIQQVVRGDSAAYFCASSAGQGVDTEAFFGQGTRLTVV.

The chain is built from TRBV6-5 and TRBJ2-7; D might be TRBD2 (6 bases). The V end was cut by 2 bases, the J end by 6 bases, with 17 bases between. Germline values: CDR1 MNHEY, CDR2 SVGAGI. The CDR3 is 15 residues long. DNA of the CDR3: TGTGCCAGCAGTTACGTGCCAGATGGGCGGGGCGAGCAGTACTTC. It codes for CASSYVPDGRGEQYF.

The chain combines TRBV6-4 with TRBJ2-7, with D possibly being TRBD2 (5 bases). Looked up from germline, CDR1 is MRHNA and CDR2 is SNTAGT. The CDR3 has 14 residues. The V gene lost 7 bases and the J gene lost 2 bases, with 15 bases spanning the gap. CDR3 DNA sequence: TGTGCCAGCACCCCACCCCGGGATCCCTACGAGCAGTACTTC. Its protein product is CASTPPRDPYEQYF.

The rearrangement uses TRBV5-4 and TRBJ2-1, with D unclear. The CDR3 runs to 13 residues. CDR1 and CDR2 (germline): SGHNT, YYREEE (reference sequence). V lost 5 bases and J lost 6, with 12 bases in between. CDR3 DNA: TGTGCCAGCAGTCCTCCCTTCGGCAATGAGCAGTTCTTC. This translates into CASSPPFGNEQFF. Using reference TRBV5-4 and TRBJ2-1 for the parts outside the CDR3, the full variable domain is ETGVTQSPTHLIKTRGQQVTLRCSSQSGHNTVSWYQQALGQGPQFIFQYYREEENGRGNFPPRFSGLQFPNYSSELNVNALELDDSALYLCASSPPFGNEQFFGPGTRLTVL.

This clone was recorded at least ten times. V is TRBV5-1 and J is TRBJ1-3; D is unresolved. Trimming stripped 4 bases from V and 0 bases from J, with 11 bases between. The CDR3 runs 15 residues. Germline lookup yields CDR1 SGHRS and CDR2 YFSETQ. The CDR3 nucleotides are TGCGCCAGCAGCCGGGAAGGACGCTCTGGAAACACCATATATTTT. This translates into CASSREGRSGNTIYF.